This entry lists 9 T cell receptor beta chains sequenced from one sample in a study of blood T cell repertoires in COVID-19. The method was immunoSEQ multiplex PCR; TCRdb's version includes in-frame clones alone and lacks a portion of them. The sample shows more than 110,000 clones, approximately 84% of them seen only once. Sequenced input: PBMCs or T cells enriched from blood (not recorded which). These receptors all stem from a man in his forties or fifties with acute COVID-19.

This chain links TRBV9 with TRBJ2-7; tentatively, D is TRBD1 (6 bases). Germline V gene lookup returns CDR1 SGDLS and CDR2 YYNGEE. Trimming pared 0 bases from V and 1 base from J, leaving 8 bases between. CDR3 length: 14 amino acids. The CDR3 region has the DNA TGTGCCAGCAGCGTAGGACAGGTATCCTACGAGCAGTACTTC. This codes for CASSVGQVSYEQYF.

This chain uses TRBV4-2 with TRBJ2-1, with 11 bases matching TRBD2. Germline V gives CDR1 LGHNA, CDR2 YNFKEQ. V shed 4 bases and J 4 bases; nucleotides not matched to a gene: 6. The CDR3 is made up of 16 amino acids. The CDR3 spells CASSLRTSGLYNEQFF. In nucleotides, the CDR3 is TGTGCCAGCAGCCTCCGGACTAGCGGGTTATACAATGAGCAGTTCTTC.

The chain links TRBV11-2 to TRBJ1-2; D perhaps matches TRBD1 (5 bases). Between the trimmed V and J ends, which lost 0 bases and 8 bases, there was a span of 13 bases. The CDR3 consists of 14 residues. Germline values: CDR1 SGHAT, CDR2 FQNNGV. The CDR3 DNA reads as TGTGCCAGCAGCTTAGATCTAGGACAAGCGGGCTACACCTTC. It translates to CASSLDLGQAGYTF.

CDR3 region: CAWRGGSTQQFF. The DNA of the CDR3 is TGTGCCTGGAGAGGGGGAAGTACTCAGCAGTTCTTC. The chain carries TRBV30 and TRBJ2-1, with D perhaps TRBD1 (6 bases). Germline CDR1 GTSNPN, CDR2 SVGIG (reference sequence). The length of the CDR3 is 12 residues. The ends were cut back, 3 bases at V and 11 bases at J, with 14 bases in the middle.

This chain uses TRBV29-1 with TRBJ2-2, with 11 bases that match TRBD1. CDR1 is SQVTM, CDR2 ANQGSEA, per germline. Losses at the gene ends were 7 bases for V and 3 bases for J; bases not matched to a gene: 4. The CDR3 is 14 amino acids. The DNA for the CDR3 is TGCAGCGGCCGGACAGGGGGCGACACCGGGGAGCTGTTTTTT. It specifies CSGRTGGDTGELFF.

V is TRBV5-1 and J is TRBJ2-3; 8 positions agree with TRBD2. The V and J ends lost 0 bases and 14 bases, in that order; junction bases with no gene match: 11. Germline loops: CDR1 SGHRS, CDR2 YFSETQ. This CDR3 has 14 amino acids. This CDR3 reads CASSLGELAVVPYF. Here the CDR3 DNA reads TGCGCCAGCAGCTTGGGGGAACTAGCGGTGGTCCCGTATTTT.

J is TRBJ2-3 and V is TRBV3-1 (or the pseudogene TRBV3-2); D might be TRBD2 (6 bases). V lost 3 bases and J lost 6, with 13 bases in between. The CDR3 contains 14 residues. Germline values: CDR1 LGHDT, CDR2 YNNKEL (reference sequence). CDR3 in amino acids: CASSHGRGTDTQYF. The CDR3 nucleotides are TGTGCCAGCAGCCACGGGCGGGGAACTGATACGCAGTATTTT.

This clone has a single count. This chain connects TRBV10-2 to TRBJ2-1, with D maybe TRBD1 (6 bases). CDR3 size: 13 residues. Per germline, CDR1 WSHSY and CDR2 SAAADI. Trimming shortened V by 7 bases and J by 5 bases, and 12 bases separated the two germline ends. The CDR3 DNA is TGCGCCAGCAATCTTGACAGGCACAATGAGCAGTTCTTC. Its translation is CASNLDRHNEQFF.

The V gene is TRBV19, the J gene TRBJ1-1; TRBD1 matches 9 bases. The germline gives CDR1 LNHDA, CDR2 SQIVND (reference sequence). This CDR3 comprises 12 residues. The V gene end was trimmed by 6 bases and the J gene end by 4 bases; junction bases not matched to a gene: 0. In DNA form, the CDR3 reads TGTGCCAGTAGGGACAGGGGCACTGAAGCTTTCTTT. This encodes CASRDRGTEAFF. The variable domain in full, completed from reference TRBV19 and TRBJ1-1, reads DGGITQSPKYLFRKEGQNVTLSCEQNLNHDAMYWYRQDPGQGLRLIYYSQIVNDFQKGDIAEGYSVSREKKESFPLTVTSAQKNPTAFYLCASRDRGTEAFFGQGTRLTVV.